This T cell receptor beta chain was retrieved from a study of T cells in pancreatic ductal adenocarcinoma. Study-level results: Blood had more productive templates and around 8.5-fold more unique clonotypes than tumor. Enrichment of CD45RO+ effector over naive T cells in tumors may bias clonality. Tumor and blood clonality did not differ significantly, about 0.11 versus 0.072.

From germline, CDR1 is SGHVS and CDR2 FQNEAQ. V lost 1 base and J lost 5; bases outside the gene matches: 5. The CDR3 is 17 residues long. This clone was recorded a few times. Its antigen is unidentified. Clones were sequenced by immunoSEQ multiplex PCR, and TCRdb holds only the in-frame ones, with some missing. The sample carries about 2,500 clones, 70% to 85% recorded once. No neoadjuvant therapy was given to the selected pancreatic ductal adenocarcinoma patients before their surgery. This sequence was found in a human donor with pancreatic ductal adenocarcinoma. The sequenced sample consisted of pancreatic tumor tissue. This sequence joins TRBV7-8 and TRBJ2-5; 15 nucleotides align to TRBD2. The CDR3 DNA reads TGTGCCAGCAGCTTAGGTTGGACTAGCGGGGGGGCCGAGACCCAGTACTTC. Amino acids: CASSLGWTSGGAETQYF.